These 19 T cell receptor beta chains share one sample of origin, sequenced in a study of cytomegalovirus exposure and HLA in healthy donors. A multiplex PCR was run with 60 Vbeta primers and 13 Jbeta primers. Assay used: immunoSEQ multiplex PCR; TCRdb lists only in-frame clones, some missing. Of about 140,000 clones listed, over 70% are singletons. The sample was PBMCs. The receptors come from a man aged 30 to 45 in good health and CMV-seronegative.

The genes are TRBV5-1 and TRBJ1-2; 8 bases align to TRBD1. The germline CDR1 and CDR2 sequences are SGHRS and YFSETQ. The J segment lost 6 bases and the V segment lost 1 base, leaving 5 bases of the junction unmatched. The CDR3 is 14 amino acids. The CDR3: CASSLSPTGDGYTF. CDR3 nucleotide sequence: TGCGCCAGCAGCTTGTCACCGACAGGGGATGGCTACACCTTC.

The chain combines TRBV2 with TRBJ2-1; 9 bases line up with TRBD1. CDR3 size: 13 residues. Germline loops: CDR1 SNHLY, CDR2 FYNNEI. V shed 8 bases, J shed 8 bases, and the junction held 7 bases outside the gene matches. CDR3 DNA sequence: TGTGCCAGCGGGACAGGGTACGGCGATGAGCAGTTCTTC. Encoded protein: CASGTGYGDEQFF.

In this sample, this clone turned up once. The rearrangement joins TRBV10-3 to TRBJ2-1, with TRBD2 identical over 8 bases. The V and J ends lost 4 bases and 10 bases, in that order; junction bases with no gene match: 0. Germline lookup yields CDR1 ENHRY and CDR2 SYGVKD. CDR3 size: 11 residues. Written as DNA, the CDR3 is TGTGCCATCAGTGCGGGGGGGGAGCAGTTCTTC. Its translation is CAISAGGEQFF.

As to this clone: Germline and junction disagree at one end, which may indicate a read error. The rearrangement uses TRBV6-5 and TRBJ2-4, with D possibly matching TRBD1 (6 bases). The CDR3 is 15 residues long. Germline V gives CDR1 MNHEY, CDR2 SVGAGI. CDR3 DNA sequence: TGTGCCAGCAGTTCACAGGGTCTAGCCAAAAACAGTCAGTACTTC. It translates to CASSSQGLAKNSQYF.

This clone showed up just a few times. The germline gene is not matched at one end of the junction; a read error may be the cause. The chain is built from TRBV28 and TRBJ2-2; TRBD1 is a possible D gene (6 bases). The CDR3 has 12 residues. CDR1 and CDR2 from the germline V gene are MDHEN and SYDVKM. The CDR3 protein is CASSLFSGDLFF. The DNA of the CDR3 is TGTGCCAGCAGTTTGTTTTCAGGGGATCTGTTTTTT.

The chain links TRBV19 to TRBJ1-2; 9 bases are a match to TRBD1. Per the germline V gene, CDR1 is LNHDA and CDR2 is SQIVND (reference sequence). The CDR3 extends over 16 amino acids. V lost 5 bases, J lost 3 bases, and 10 bases stayed unmatched. Written as DNA, the CDR3 is TGTGCCAGTAGTGTAAGCCGGACAGGGGAATACTATGGCTACACCTTC. Its translation: CASSVSRTGEYYGYTF.

The genes are TRBV19 and TRBJ1-5, with no clear D. The CDR3 contains 15 residues. From germline, CDR1 is LNHDA and CDR2 SQIVND (reference sequence). Trimming left V 7 bases short and J 0 bases short, with 13 bases between. CDR3 nucleotide sequence: TGTGCCAGTACCAGGTCTCGGGATAGCAATCAGCCCCAGCATTTT. This sequence encodes CASTRSRDSNQPQHF.

The gene calls are TRBV5-1 and TRBJ2-5, with D possibly TRBD2 on 6 matching bases. CDR1 is SGHRS, CDR2 YFSETQ, per germline. The CDR3 covers 15 residues. The V and J ends lost 4 bases and 5 bases respectively, with 18 bases between them. CDR3 in amino acids: CASSLAGRDGETQYF. Written as DNA, the CDR3 is TGCGCCAGCAGCCTGGCGGGAAGAGACGGCGAGACCCAGTACTTC.

The rearrangement uses TRBV10-3 and TRBJ1-4, with TRBD1 identical over 8 bases. The ends lost 0 bases at V and 6 bases at J; junction bases unmatched: 3. The germline V gene has CDR1 ENHRY and CDR2 SYGVKD. CDR3 size: 15 residues. The CDR3 DNA reads as TGTGCCATCAGTGAGTCGACGACAGGGGATGAAAAACTGTTTTTT. Its protein product is CAISESTTGDEKLFF.

V usage is TRBV6-5 and J usage is TRBJ1-1; the D gene is possibly TRBD1 (6 bases). Germline V gives CDR1 MNHEY, CDR2 SVGAGI. Trimming removed 0 bases from V and 12 bases from J, with 20 bases in between. There are 15 residues in the CDR3. The CDR3 loop reads CASSYSDSLRDIPFF. The DNA for the CDR3 is TGTGCCAGCAGTTACTCGGATTCACTCCGGGACATACCTTTCTTT.

The chain recombines TRBV30 with TRBJ1-1; D is possibly TRBD1 (5 bases). With 1 base removed from V and 5 bases from J, the gap between germline ends came to 11 bases. The CDR3 totals 13 residues. The germline gives CDR1 GTSNPN, CDR2 SVGIG (reference sequence). This chain's CDR3 is CAWSAGHGTEAFF. The CDR3 nucleotides read TGTGCCTGGAGTGCCGGACATGGGACTGAAGCTTTCTTT. Variable domain in full (rest from reference TRBV30 and TRBJ1-1): SQTIHQWPATLVQPVGSPLSLECTVEGTSNPNLYWYRQAAGRGLQLLFYSVGIGQISSEVPQNLSASRPQDRQFILSSKKLLLSDSGFYLCAWSAGHGTEAFFGQGTRLTVV.

The rearrangement uses TRBV28 and TRBJ2-7; 9 nucleotides line up with TRBD1. This CDR3 has 11 residues. J lost 9 bases, V lost 8 bases, and 5 bases had no gene match. Germline CDR1 is MDHEN and CDR2 is SYDVKM. The CDR3 nucleotides are TGTGCCAGCGGGGACAGGGACGGGCAGTACTTC. This encodes CASGDRDGQYF.

The V call is TRBV19, the J call TRBJ1-2, with D possibly matching TRBD1 (6 bases). The germline V gene encodes CDR1 LNHDA and CDR2 SQIVND (reference sequence). This CDR3 is 12 amino acids long. The V and J ends lost 7 bases and 3 bases respectively, with 9 bases between them. CDR3 coding DNA: TGTGCCAGTACTAGGACAGACTATGGCTACACCTTC. The encoded protein is CASTRTDYGYTF. The full variable domain, its missing parts supplied by reference TRBV19 and TRBJ1-2, is DGGITQSPKYLFRKEGQNVTLSCEQNLNHDAMYWYRQDPGQGLRLIYYSQIVNDFQKGDIAEGYSVSREKKESFPLTVTSAQKNPTAFYLCASTRTDYGYTFGSGTRLTVV.

CDR3 nucleotide sequence: TGTGCCAGCTCACATCCGGGACAGGGGTCTCTCCTCCAGTACTTC. The encoded protein is CASSHPGQGSLLQYF. The genes are TRBV18 and TRBJ2-7, with TRBD1 matching 10 bases. The trim removed 4 bases at V and 10 bases at J, leaving 13 bases unmatched. CDR3 length: 15 amino acids. Per germline, CDR1 KGHSH and CDR2 LQKENI.

This clone came up a few times. V gene TRBV11-2 combines with J gene TRBJ2-7, with a possible D match to TRBD2 (5 bases). Germline values: CDR1 SGHAT, CDR2 FQNNGV. Trimming stripped 6 bases from V and 6 bases from J, with 12 bases between. CDR3 length equals 12 residues. The DNA for the CDR3 is TGTGCCAGCAGACGTACAGAGGGCGAGCAGTACTTC. Translated, it gives CASRRTEGEQYF.

The chain has TRBV11-2 and TRBJ1-2; D unresolved. CDR3 size: 15 residues. The germline V gene encodes CDR1 SGHAT and CDR2 FQNNGV. Trimming took 0 bases from V and 4 from J, leaving 12 bases between them. The CDR3 region has the DNA TGTGCCAGCAGCTTAGATGGCCAAAGTACCTATGGCTACACCTTC. Its translation: CASSLDGQSTYGYTF. Full variable domain (missing parts from reference TRBV11-2 and TRBJ1-2): EAGVAQSPRYKIIEKRQSVAFWCNPISGHATLYWYQQILGQGPKLLIQFQNNGVVDDSQLPKDRFSAERLKGVDSTLKIQPAKLEDSAVYLCASSLDGQSTYGYTFGSGTRLTVV.

The chain recombines TRBV5-6 with TRBJ2-5; D is possibly TRBD1 (5 bases). V was pared by 0 bases and J by 5 bases, with 17 bases between. Germline CDR1 and CDR2: SGHDT and YYEEEE. The length of the CDR3 is 16 residues. The CDR3 DNA is TGTGCCAGCAGCTTGGTCGCGGCCAGGAAGGGGGAGACCCAGTACTTC. It codes for CASSLVAARKGETQYF.

V gene TRBV5-1 combines with J gene TRBJ2-7; 7 positions agree with TRBD1. Trimming removed 0 bases from V and 0 bases from J; junction bases left unmatched: 9. CDR1 SGHRS and CDR2 YFSETQ come from the germline V gene. The CDR3 consists of 17 residues. CDR3 sequence reads: CASSLDGPGTDSYEQYF. For the CDR3, the DNA is TGCGCCAGCAGCTTGGACGGTCCCGGGACAGACTCCTACGAGCAGTACTTC.

The chain uses TRBV19 and TRBJ2-3, with a possible D match to TRBD1 (5 bases). The CDR3 has 16 residues. The V and J ends lost 7 bases and 2 bases respectively, with 19 bases between them. Germline V lookup: CDR1 LNHDA, CDR2 SQIVND (reference sequence). This CDR3 reads CASTTTPWGSTDTQYF. CDR3 coding DNA: TGTGCCAGTACCACTACCCCATGGGGCTCCACAGATACGCAGTATTTT.